Listed below are T cell receptor beta chains from one sample, sequenced in a study of shared clonotypes between healthy human individuals. The data were produced by immunoSEQ multiplex PCR, yet TCRdb's version contains in-frame clones alone and is incomplete. The sample records 2 million to 2.5 million clones, approximately 94% being singletons. What was sequenced was naive CD4+ T cells sorted from blood. The receptor set was obtained from a man aged 18 to 29 in good health. The CDR3 runs from the conserved cysteine through the conserved F or W. Each record gives: CDR3 length, D gene, V gene, J gene, CDR3 protein, CDR3 DNA. The D gene is left open where the match is weak.

len: 17; d_gene: .; v_gene: TRBV7-9; j_gene: TRBJ2-2; CDR3aa: CASSYSTGPSGTGELFF; CDR3nt: TGTGCCAGCAGCTACAGTACAGGGCCTTCGGGCACCGGGGAGCTGTTTTTT
len: 14; d_gene: .; v_gene: TRBV7-3; j_gene: TRBJ2-3; CDR3aa: CASSGAGSTDTQYF; CDR3nt: TGTGCCAGCAGCGGGGCAGGTAGCACAGATACGCAGTATTTT
len: 15; d_gene: TRBD1; v_gene: TRBV6-6; j_gene: TRBJ1-5; CDR3aa: CASSLGGTGYQPQHF; CDR3nt: TGTGCCAGCAGTTTAGGGGGGACAGGCTATCAGCCCCAGCATTTT
len: 17; d_gene: TRBD1; v_gene: TRBV27; j_gene: TRBJ1-5; CDR3aa: CASSARQGAVGNQPQHF; CDR3nt: TGTGCCAGCAGTGCCCGACAGGGGGCGGTTGGGAATCAGCCCCAGCATTTT
len: 13; d_gene: .; v_gene: TRBV30; j_gene: TRBJ1-1; CDR3aa: CAWTERMNTEAFF; CDR3nt: TGTGCCTGGACCGAGCGGATGAACACTGAAGCTTTCTTT
len: 18; d_gene: TRBD2; v_gene: TRBV10-3; j_gene: TRBJ2-3; CDR3aa: CAGGAGTSERKGTDTQYF; CDR3nt: TGTGCCGGGGGCGCCGGGACTAGCGAACGAAAGGGCACAGATACGCAGTATTTT
len: 15; d_gene: TRBD2; v_gene: TRBV28; j_gene: TRBJ2-3; CDR3aa: CASSGREGPTGTQYF; CDR3nt: TGTGCCAGTTCGGGGCGGGAGGGCCCTACCGGTACGCAGTATTTT
len: 13; d_gene: TRBD1; v_gene: TRBV7-9; j_gene: TRBJ1-4; CDR3aa: CASSQGDNEKLFF; CDR3nt: TGTGCCAGCAGCCAGGGGGATAATGAAAAACTGTTTTTT
len: 14; d_gene: .; v_gene: TRBV19; j_gene: TRBJ2-5; CDR3aa: CASSIGQKQETQYF; CDR3nt: TGTGCCAGTAGTATAGGTCAGAAACAAGAGACCCAGTACTTC
len: 15; d_gene: .; v_gene: TRBV27; j_gene: TRBJ2-7; CDR3aa: CASSFFPPPPSEQYF; CDR3nt: TGTGCCAGCAGTTTTTTCCCACCACCCCCGTCCGAGCAGTACTTC
len: 15; d_gene: TRBD1; v_gene: TRBV27; j_gene: TRBJ1-1; CDR3aa: CASSSWTGGNTEAFF; CDR3nt: TGTGCCAGCAGCTCTTGGACAGGAGGTAACACTGAAGCTTTCTTT
len: 14; d_gene: .; v_gene: TRBV6-5; j_gene: TRBJ2-1; CDR3aa: CASSSSSSYNEQFF; CDR3nt: TGTGCCAGCAGTTCCTCTAGCTCCTACAATGAGCAGTTCTTC